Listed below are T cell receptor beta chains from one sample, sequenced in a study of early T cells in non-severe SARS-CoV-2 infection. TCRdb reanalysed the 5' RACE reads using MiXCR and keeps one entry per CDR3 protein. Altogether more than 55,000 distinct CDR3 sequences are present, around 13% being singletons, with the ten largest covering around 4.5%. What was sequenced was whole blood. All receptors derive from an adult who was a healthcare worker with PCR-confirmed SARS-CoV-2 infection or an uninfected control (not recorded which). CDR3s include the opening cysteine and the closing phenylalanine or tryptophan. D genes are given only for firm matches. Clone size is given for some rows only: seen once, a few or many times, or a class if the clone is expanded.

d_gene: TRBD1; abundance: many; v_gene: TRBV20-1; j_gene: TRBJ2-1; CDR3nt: TGCAGTGCTAGAGTTAGGACAGGACGATCCTACAATGAGCAGTTCTTC; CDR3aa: CSARVRTGRSYNEQFF
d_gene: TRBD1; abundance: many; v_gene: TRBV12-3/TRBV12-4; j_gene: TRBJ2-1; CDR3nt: TGTGCCAGCGGTGAAGGGGGCCATGGTAATGAGCAGTTCTTC; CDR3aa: CASGEGGHGNEQFF
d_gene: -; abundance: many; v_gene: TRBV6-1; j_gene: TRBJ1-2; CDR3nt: TGTGCCAGCGACCCTGGCGGGCCGAACTATGGCTACACCTTC; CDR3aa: CASDPGGPNYGYTF
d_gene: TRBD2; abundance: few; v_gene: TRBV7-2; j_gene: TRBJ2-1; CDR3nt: TGTGCCAGCAGCCTCAGATCAGCGGGGACCTACAATGAGCAGTCCTTC; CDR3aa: CASSLRSAGTYNEQSF
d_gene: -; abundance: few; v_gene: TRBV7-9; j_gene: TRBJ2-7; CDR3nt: TGTGCCAGCAGTGCAACAAGTGGCTACTCCTACGAGCAGTACTTC; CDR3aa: CASSATSGYSYEQYF
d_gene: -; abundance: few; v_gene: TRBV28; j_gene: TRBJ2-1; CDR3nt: TGTGCCAGCACCGCCGGAAGTAGCGCTTACAATGAGCAGTTCTTC; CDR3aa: CASTAGSSAYNEQFF
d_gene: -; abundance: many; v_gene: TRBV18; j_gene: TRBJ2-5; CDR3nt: TGTGCCAGCTGTTGGGGGGAACGAGAGACCCAGTACTTC; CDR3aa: CASCWGERETQYF
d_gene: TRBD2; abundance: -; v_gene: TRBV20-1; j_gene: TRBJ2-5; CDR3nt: TGCAGTGCTGGGGGACTAGCAGGGCAAGAGACCCAGTACTTC; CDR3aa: CSAGGLAGQETQYF
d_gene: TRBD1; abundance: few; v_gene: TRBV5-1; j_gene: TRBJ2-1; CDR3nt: TGCGCCAGCAGCTTTACCGGGACAGGGGGTAATGAGCAGTTCTTC; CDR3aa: CASSFTGTGGNEQFF
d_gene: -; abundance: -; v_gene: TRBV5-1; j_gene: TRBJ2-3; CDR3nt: TGCGCCAGCAGCTTGGGGGGTGCCTACACAGATACGCAGTATTTT; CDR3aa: CASSLGGAYTDTQYF
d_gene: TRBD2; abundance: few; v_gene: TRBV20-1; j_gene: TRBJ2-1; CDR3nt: TGCAGTGCTGGGACTAGGCGTACAACTGAGCAGTTCTTC; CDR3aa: CSAGTRRTTEQFF
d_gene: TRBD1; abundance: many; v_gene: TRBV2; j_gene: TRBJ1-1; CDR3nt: TGTGCCAGCACCGGGACAGATAACACTGAAGCTTTCTTT; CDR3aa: CASTGTDNTEAFF
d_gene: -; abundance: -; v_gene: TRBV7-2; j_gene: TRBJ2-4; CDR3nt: TGTGCCAGCAGCTTAGGAGTGGGGGCCAAAAACATTCAGTACTTC; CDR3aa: CASSLGVGAKNIQYF
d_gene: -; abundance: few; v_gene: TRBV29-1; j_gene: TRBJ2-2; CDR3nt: TGCAGCGTTGAATTGGACACCGGGGAGCTGTTTTTT; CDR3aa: CSVELDTGELFF
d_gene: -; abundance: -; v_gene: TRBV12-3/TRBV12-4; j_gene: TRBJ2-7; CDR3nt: TGTGCCAGCAGTTTGAGTTCGGGGGCCAGGGACGAGCAGTACTTC; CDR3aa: CASSLSSGARDEQYF
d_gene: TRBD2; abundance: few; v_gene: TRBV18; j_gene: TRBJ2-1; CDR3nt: TGTGCCAGCTCACCACTGCGGGGGGAGGTGCATGAGCAGTTCTTC; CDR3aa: CASSPLRGEVHEQFF
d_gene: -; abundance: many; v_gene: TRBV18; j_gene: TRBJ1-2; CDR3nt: TGTGCCAGCTCACCGGACAGCCAAGGGTATGGCTACACCTTC; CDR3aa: CASSPDSQGYGYTF
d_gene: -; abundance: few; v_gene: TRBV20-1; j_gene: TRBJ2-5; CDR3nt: TGCAGTCCGCTAGAGATAAGGGCAGCCCAAGAGACCCAGTACTTC; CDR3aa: CSPLEIRAAQETQYF
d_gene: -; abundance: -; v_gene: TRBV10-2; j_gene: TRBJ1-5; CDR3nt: TGCGCCAGCAGCCCCGGGAGGTCCAATCAGCCCCAGCATTTT; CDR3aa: CASSPGRSNQPQHF
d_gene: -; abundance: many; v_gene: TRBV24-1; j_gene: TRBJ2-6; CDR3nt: TGTGCCACCAGTCAAGAGGGGTCTGGGGCCAACGTCCTGACTTTC; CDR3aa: CATSQEGSGANVLTF
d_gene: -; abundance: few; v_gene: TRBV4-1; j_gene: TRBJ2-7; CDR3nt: TGCGCCAGCAGCCAAGTCAGCACCTACGAGCAGTACTTC; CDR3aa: CASSQVSTYEQYF
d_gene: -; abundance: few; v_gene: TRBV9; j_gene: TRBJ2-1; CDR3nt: TGTGTCAGCAGCGTGGGAGAAGGGAACAATGAGCAGTTCTTC; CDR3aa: CVSSVGEGNNEQFF
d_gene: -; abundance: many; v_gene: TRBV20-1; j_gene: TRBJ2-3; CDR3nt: TGCAGTGCCCCCGTGGGCGGAACTAGCACAGATACGCAGTATTTT; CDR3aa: CSAPVGGTSTDTQYF
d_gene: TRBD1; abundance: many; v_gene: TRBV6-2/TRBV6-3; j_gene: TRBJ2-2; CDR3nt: TGTGCCAGCAGTTTCGATCCAGGGGGCACCGGGGAGCTGTTTTTT; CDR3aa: CASSFDPGGTGELFF
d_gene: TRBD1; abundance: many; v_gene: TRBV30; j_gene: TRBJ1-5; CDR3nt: TGTGCCTGGAGTCACGCCGGGACAGGGAATCAGCCCCAGCATTTT; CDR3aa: CAWSHAGTGNQPQHF
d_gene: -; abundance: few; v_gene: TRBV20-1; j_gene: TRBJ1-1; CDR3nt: TGCAGTGCTATCTATGAGATGAACACTGAAGCTTTCTTT; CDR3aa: CSAIYEMNTEAFF
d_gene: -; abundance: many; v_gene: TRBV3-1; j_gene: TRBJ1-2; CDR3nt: TGTGCCAGCAGCCCGCGTCCGGCCTATGGCTACACCTTC; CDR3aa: CASSPRPAYGYTF
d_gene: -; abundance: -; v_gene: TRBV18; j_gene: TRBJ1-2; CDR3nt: TGTGCCAGCTCACAGGGGCAAGACCTCTATGGCTACACCTTC; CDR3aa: CASSQGQDLYGYTF
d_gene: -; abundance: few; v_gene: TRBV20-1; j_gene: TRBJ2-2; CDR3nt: TGCAGTGCCCCTTGGACGGCTGCCGGGGAGCTGTTTTTT; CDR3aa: CSAPWTAAGELFF
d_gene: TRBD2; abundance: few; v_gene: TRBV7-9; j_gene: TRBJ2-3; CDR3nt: TGTGCCAGCAGCAAGCGACTAGCGGGAGTTGCAGATACGCAGTATTTT; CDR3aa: CASSKRLAGVADTQYF
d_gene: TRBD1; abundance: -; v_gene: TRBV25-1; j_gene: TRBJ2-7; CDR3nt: TGTGCCACGCTGGGGCAGGGGGTCTACGAGCAGTACTTC; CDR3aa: CATLGQGVYEQYF
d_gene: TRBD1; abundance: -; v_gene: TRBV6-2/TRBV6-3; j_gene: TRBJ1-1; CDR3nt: TGTGCCAGCACCAAAGCAGGGGGAGGAGGCACTGAAGCTTTCTTT; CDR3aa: CASTKAGGGGTEAFF
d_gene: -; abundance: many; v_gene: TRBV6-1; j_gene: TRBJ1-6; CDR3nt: TGTGCCAGCAGTGAATACCAAAATTCACCCCTCCACTTT; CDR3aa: CASSEYQNSPLHF
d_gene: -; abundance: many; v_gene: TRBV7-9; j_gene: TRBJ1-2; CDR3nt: TGTGCCAGCAGCTTTCCCTTCGCTGGCTATGGCTACACCTTC; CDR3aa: CASSFPFAGYGYTF
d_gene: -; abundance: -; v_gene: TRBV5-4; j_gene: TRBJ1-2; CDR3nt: TGTGCCAGCAGCTTGGAAGTGGGAATTACTAACTATGGCTACACCTTC; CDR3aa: CASSLEVGITNYGYTF